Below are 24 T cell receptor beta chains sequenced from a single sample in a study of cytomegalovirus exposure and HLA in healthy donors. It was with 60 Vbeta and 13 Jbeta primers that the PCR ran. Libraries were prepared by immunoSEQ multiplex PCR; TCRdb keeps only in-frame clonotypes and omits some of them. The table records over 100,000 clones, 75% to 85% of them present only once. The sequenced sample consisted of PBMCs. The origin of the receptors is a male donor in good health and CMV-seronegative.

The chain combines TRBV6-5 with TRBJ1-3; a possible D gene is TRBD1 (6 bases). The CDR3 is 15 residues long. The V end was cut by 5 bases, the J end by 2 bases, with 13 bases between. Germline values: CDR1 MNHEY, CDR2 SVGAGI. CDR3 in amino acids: CASSRFKGAGNTIYF. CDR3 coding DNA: TGTGCCAGCAGTAGATTCAAGGGGGCTGGAAACACCATATATTTT.

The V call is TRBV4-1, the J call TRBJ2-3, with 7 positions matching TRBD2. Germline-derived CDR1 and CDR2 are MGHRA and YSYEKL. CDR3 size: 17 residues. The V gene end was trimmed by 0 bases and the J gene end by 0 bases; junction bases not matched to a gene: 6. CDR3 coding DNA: TGCGCCAGCAGCCAAGACCCTAGCGGTCTCAGCACAGATACGCAGTATTTT. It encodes CASSQDPSGLSTDTQYF.

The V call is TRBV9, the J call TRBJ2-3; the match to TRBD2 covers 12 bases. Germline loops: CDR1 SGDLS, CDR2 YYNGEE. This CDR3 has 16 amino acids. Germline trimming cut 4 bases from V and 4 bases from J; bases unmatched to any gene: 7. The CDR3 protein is CASSPGTSGPPDTQYF. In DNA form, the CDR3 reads TGTGCCAGCAGCCCGGGGACTAGCGGGCCCCCAGATACGCAGTATTTT.

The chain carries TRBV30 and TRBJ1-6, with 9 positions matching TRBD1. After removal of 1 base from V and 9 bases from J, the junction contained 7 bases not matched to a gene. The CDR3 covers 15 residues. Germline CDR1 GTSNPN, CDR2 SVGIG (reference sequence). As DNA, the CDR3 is TGTGCCTGGAGTGCGGCATACAGGGGGCCTTCACCCCTCCACTTT. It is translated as CAWSAAYRGPSPLHF. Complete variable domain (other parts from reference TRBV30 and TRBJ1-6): SQTIHQWPATLVQPVGSPLSLECTVEGTSNPNLYWYRQAAGRGLQLLFYSVGIGQISSEVPQNLSASRPQDRQFILSSKKLLLSDSGFYLCAWSAAYRGPSPLHFGNGTRLTVT.

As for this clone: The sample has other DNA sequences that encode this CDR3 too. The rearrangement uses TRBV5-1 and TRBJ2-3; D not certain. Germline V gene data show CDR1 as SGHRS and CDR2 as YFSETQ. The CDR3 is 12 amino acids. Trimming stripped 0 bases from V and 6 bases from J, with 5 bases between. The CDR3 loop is CASSLEEDTQYF. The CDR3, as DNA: TGCGCCAGCAGCTTGGAGGAGGATACGCAGTATTTT.

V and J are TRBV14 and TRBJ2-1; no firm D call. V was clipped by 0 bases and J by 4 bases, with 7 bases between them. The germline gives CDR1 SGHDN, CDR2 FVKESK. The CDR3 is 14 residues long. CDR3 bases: TGTGCCAGCAGCCAAGACACATGGTACAATGAGCAGTTCTTC. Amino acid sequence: CASSQDTWYNEQFF.

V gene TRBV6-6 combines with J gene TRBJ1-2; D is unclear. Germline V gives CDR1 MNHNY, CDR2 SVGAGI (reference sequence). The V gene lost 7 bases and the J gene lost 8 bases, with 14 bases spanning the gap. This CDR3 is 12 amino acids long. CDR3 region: CASIEGSNGYTF. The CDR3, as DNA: TGTGCCAGCATCGAGGGAAGTAACGGCTACACCTTC.

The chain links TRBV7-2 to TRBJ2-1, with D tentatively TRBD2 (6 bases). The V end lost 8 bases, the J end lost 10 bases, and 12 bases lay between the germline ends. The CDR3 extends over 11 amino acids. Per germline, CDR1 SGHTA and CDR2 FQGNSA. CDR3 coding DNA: TGTGCCAGCCGCGGGGCTGTCGAGCAGTTCTTC. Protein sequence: CASRGAVEQFF.

CDR3 loop: CASSMLAGTGIAGANVLTF. Written as DNA, the CDR3 is TGTGCCAGTAGTATGTTGGCCGGGACAGGGATCGCTGGGGCCAACGTCCTGACTTTC. The gene calls are TRBV19 and TRBJ2-6; 9 nucleotides match TRBD1. The CDR3 runs 19 residues. Losses at the gene ends were 3 bases for V and 2 bases for J; bases not matched to a gene: 11. Per germline, CDR1 LNHDA and CDR2 SQIVND (reference sequence).

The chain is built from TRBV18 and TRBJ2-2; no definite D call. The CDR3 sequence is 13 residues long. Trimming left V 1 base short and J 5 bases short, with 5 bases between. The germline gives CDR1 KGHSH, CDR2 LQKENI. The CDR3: CASSPQQTGELFF. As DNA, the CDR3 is TGTGCCAGCTCACCACAACAGACCGGGGAGCTGTTTTTT.

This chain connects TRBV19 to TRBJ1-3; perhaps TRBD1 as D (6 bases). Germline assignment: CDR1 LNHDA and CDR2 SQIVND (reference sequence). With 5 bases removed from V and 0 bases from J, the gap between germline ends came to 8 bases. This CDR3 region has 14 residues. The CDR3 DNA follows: TGTGCCAGTAGTGGACAGCACTCTGGAAACACCATATATTTT. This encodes CASSGQHSGNTIYF. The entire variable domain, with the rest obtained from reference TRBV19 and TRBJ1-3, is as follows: DGGITQSPKYLFRKEGQNVTLSCEQNLNHDAMYWYRQDPGQGLRLIYYSQIVNDFQKGDIAEGYSVSREKKESFPLTVTSAQKNPTAFYLCASSGQHSGNTIYFGEGSWLTVV.

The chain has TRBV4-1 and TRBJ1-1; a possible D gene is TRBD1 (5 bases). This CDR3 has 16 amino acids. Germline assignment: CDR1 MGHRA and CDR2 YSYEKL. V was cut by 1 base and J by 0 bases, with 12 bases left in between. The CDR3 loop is CASSQVGRALNTEAFF. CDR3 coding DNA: TGCGCCAGCAGCCAAGTAGGCAGGGCCTTGAACACTGAAGCTTTCTTT.

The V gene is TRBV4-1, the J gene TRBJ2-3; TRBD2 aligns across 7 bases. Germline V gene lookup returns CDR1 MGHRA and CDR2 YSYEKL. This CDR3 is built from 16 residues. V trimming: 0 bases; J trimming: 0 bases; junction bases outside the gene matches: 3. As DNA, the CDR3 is TGCGCCAGCAGCCAAGATCTGCGGGGGAGCACAGATACGCAGTATTTT. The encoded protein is CASSQDLRGSTDTQYF.

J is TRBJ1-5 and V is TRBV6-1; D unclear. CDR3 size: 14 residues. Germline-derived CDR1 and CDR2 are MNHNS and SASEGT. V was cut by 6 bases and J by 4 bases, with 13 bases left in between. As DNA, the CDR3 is TGTGCCAGCAGGGTCGGTACAGCAAATCAGCCCCAGCATTTT. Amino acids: CASRVGTANQPQHF.

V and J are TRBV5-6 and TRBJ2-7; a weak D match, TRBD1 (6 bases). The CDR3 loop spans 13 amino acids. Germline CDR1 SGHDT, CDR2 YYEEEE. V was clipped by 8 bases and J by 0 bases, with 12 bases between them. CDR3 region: CASAYRDSYEQYF. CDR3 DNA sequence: TGTGCCAGTGCCTACAGGGACTCCTACGAGCAGTACTTC. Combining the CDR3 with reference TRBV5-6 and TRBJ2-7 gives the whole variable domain DAGVTQSPTHLIKTRGQQVTLRCSPKSGHDTVSWYQQALGQGPQFIFQYYEEEERQRGNFPDRFSGHQFPNYSSELNVNALLLGDSALYLCASAYRDSYEQYFGPGTRLTVT.

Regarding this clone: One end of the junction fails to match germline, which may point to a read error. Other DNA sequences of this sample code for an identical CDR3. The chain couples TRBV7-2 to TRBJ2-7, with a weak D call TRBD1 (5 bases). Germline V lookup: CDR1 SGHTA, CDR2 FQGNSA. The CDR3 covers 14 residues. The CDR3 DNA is TGTGCCAGCAGCTTAGCAGGGGCCCCCTATGAGCAGTACTTC. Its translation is CASSLAGAPYEQYF. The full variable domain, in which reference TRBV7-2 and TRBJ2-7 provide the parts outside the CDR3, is GAGVSQSPSNKVTEKGKDVELRCDPISGHTALYWYRQSLGQGLEFLIYFQGNSAPDKSGLPSDRFSAERTGGSVSTLTIQRTQQEDSAVYLCASSLAGAPYEQYFGPGTRLTVT.

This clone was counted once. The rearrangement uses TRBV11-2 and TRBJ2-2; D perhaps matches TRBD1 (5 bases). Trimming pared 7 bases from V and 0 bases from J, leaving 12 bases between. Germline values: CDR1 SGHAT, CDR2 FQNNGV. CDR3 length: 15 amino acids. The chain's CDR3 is CASTWGGPNTGELFF. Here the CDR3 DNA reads TGTGCCAGCACCTGGGGCGGCCCGAACACCGGGGAGCTGTTTTTT.

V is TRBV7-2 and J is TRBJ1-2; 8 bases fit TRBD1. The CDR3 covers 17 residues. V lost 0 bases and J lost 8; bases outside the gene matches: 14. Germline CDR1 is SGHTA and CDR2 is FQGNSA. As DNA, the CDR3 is TGTGCCAGCAGCTTAGCGCAGGGGGCGGATCGAGGTGACGGCTACACCTTC. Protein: CASSLAQGADRGDGYTF.

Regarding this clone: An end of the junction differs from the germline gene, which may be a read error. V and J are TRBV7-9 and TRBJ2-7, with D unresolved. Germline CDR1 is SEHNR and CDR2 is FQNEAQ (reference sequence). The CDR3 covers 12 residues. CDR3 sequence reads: CSSSLLSYEQYF. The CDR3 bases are TGTTCCAGCAGCCTCCTCTCCTACGAGCAGTACTTC.

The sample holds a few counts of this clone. The DNA for the CDR3 is TGTGCCAGCAGCCAAGATGACGGAGCGGGGATCTTCTACGAGCAGTACTTC. Residues: CASSQDDGAGIFYEQYF. The J gene is TRBJ2-7, the V gene TRBV14; 7 nucleotides align to TRBD2. Germline values: CDR1 SGHDN, CDR2 FVKESK. The CDR3 loop spans 17 amino acids. The trim removed 0 bases at V and 3 bases at J, leaving 11 bases unmatched.

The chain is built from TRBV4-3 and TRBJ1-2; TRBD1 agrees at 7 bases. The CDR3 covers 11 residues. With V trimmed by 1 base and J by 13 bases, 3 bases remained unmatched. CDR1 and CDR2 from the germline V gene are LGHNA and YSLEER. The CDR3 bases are TGCGCCAGCAGCCAAGGACAGGGTTTCACCTTC. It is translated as CASSQGQGFTF.

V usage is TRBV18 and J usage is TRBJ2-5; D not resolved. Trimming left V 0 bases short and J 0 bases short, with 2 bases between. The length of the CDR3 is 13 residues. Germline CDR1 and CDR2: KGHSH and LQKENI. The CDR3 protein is CASSPPYQETQYF. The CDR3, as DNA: TGTGCCAGCTCACCACCCTACCAAGAGACCCAGTACTTC.

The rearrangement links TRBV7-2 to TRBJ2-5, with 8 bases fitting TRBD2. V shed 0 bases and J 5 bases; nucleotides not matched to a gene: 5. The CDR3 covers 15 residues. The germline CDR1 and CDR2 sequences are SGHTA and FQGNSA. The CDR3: CASSLAGGGRETQYF. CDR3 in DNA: TGTGCCAGCAGCTTAGCGGGCGGGGGGAGGGAGACCCAGTACTTC.

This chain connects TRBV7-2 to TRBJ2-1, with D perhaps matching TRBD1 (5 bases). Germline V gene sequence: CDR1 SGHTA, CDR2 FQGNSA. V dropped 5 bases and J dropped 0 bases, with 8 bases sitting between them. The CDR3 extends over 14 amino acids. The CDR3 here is CASSPQGSYNEQFF. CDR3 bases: TGTGCCAGCAGCCCCCAGGGCTCCTACAATGAGCAGTTCTTC. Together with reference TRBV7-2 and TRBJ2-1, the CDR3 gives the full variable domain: GAGVSQSPSNKVTEKGKDVELRCDPISGHTALYWYRQSLGQGLEFLIYFQGNSAPDKSGLPSDRFSAERTGGSVSTLTIQRTQQEDSAVYLCASSPQGSYNEQFFGPGTRLTVL.